This passage covers 14 T cell receptor beta chains from one sample sequenced in a study of vaccination and CD4 T cells after COVID-19. Oncomine TCR Beta short-read sequencing was applied to DNA from cultured CD4+ T cells. In TCRdb, the PCR reads were re-called with MiXCR into one record per CDR3 protein. The sample consists of fewer than 15,000 distinct CDR3 sequences, approximately 46% of them appearing once. For these TCRs, the target antigens are not known. Stated treatment: approximately nine-day PBMC culture with coronavirus spike peptide pools or control peptides (ViraFEST assay). Sequencing used CD4+ T cells from blood, cultured in vitro, obtained after SARS-CoV-2 vaccination. These receptors came from a human donor who had recovered from COVID-19.

This chain links TRBV5-1 with TRBJ2-1; the match to TRBD2 covers 8 bases. V lost 4 bases, J lost 7 bases, and 10 bases stayed unmatched. Germline V CDR1 and CDR2: SGHRS, YFSETQ. The CDR3 is 15 amino acids. CDR3 sequence reads: CASSGRAGVRNEQFF. CDR3 coding DNA: TGCGCCAGCAGCGGGAGAGCGGGAGTACGGAATGAGCAGTTCTTC.

CDR3 DNA: TGTGCCAGCAGCAAAGGGGGACAGAACTCTGGAAACACCATATATTTT. This gives the protein CASSKGGQNSGNTIYF. This chain connects TRBV21-1 to TRBJ1-3. TRBV21-1 is reported as a pseudogene. The CDR3 is 16 residues long.

About this clonotype itself: A much larger clonotype is one base distant, so this may be a read error. This sequence joins TRBV6-4 and TRBJ2-5; 7 bases map to TRBD1. Germline V lookup: CDR1 MRHNA, CDR2 SNTAGT. This CDR3 has 15 amino acids. The CDR3 protein is CASSVRGSREEAQYF. The CDR3 coding sequence is TGTGCCAGCAGTGTCAGGGGGTCCAGGGAAGAGGCCCAGTACTTC.

As to this clonotype: This could be a read error, since a much larger clone is one nucleotide away. The DNA of the CDR3 is TGCAGTGCTCCTACCGGGACTGGTAATTCACCCCCCCACTTT. Protein product: CSAPTGTGNSPPHF. The V call is TRBV20-1, the J call TRBJ1-6, with D perhaps TRBD1 (5 bases). Germline V gene data show CDR1 as DFQATT and CDR2 as SNEGSKA (reference sequence). The CDR3 length is 14 residues.

This clonotype occurred a few times. The J gene is TRBJ2-7, the V gene TRBV24-1; TRBD1 matches 8 bases. Trimming removed 4 bases from V and 4 bases from J; junction bases left unmatched: 8. The CDR3 contains 15 residues. Germline V gives CDR1 KGHDR, CDR2 SFDVKD. CDR3 sequence reads: CATSDKTGAPYEQYF. Here the CDR3 DNA reads TGTGCCACCAGTGACAAGACAGGGGCCCCTTACGAGCAGTACTTC.

This chain links TRBV6-1 with TRBJ2-7; TRBD2 matches at 9 bases. This CDR3 region has 13 residues. V was pared by 6 bases and J by 5 bases, with 5 bases of the junction left unmatched. CDR1 and CDR2 (germline): MNHNS, SASEGT. As DNA, the CDR3 is TGTGCCAGCAGCCGGGGACTAGCCGACGAGCAGTACTTC. Amino acid sequence: CASSRGLADEQYF.

By sample share, this clonotype is medium-sized. This sequence joins TRBV11-2 and TRBJ2-7; 10 bases match TRBD2. V was pared by 5 bases and J by 3 bases, with 7 bases of the junction left unmatched. The germline gives CDR1 SGHAT, CDR2 FQNNGV. The CDR3 has 15 residues. CDR3 in amino acids: CASSLGLADRYEQYF. The CDR3, as DNA: TGTGCCAGCAGCCTCGGACTAGCGGACCGCTACGAGCAGTACTTC.

The V and J genes are TRBV21-1 and TRBJ2-7. TRBV21-1 is listed as a pseudogene. The CDR3 sequence is 12 residues long. CDR3 in amino acids: CASSHIRYEQYF. CDR3 bases: TGTGCCAGCAGCCACATTCGCTACGAGCAGTACTTC.

The rearrangement links TRBV6-2 or TRBV6-3 to TRBJ2-1; D gene unclear. The CDR3 covers 13 residues. CDR1 MNHEY and CDR2 SVGEGT come from the germline V gene. Trimming stripped 6 bases from V and 9 bases from J, with 15 bases between. The CDR3 loop is CASSDIYTGEQFF. Here the CDR3 DNA reads TGTGCCAGCAGCGATATCTACACCGGTGAGCAGTTCTTC.

By share, this clonotype counts as medium-sized. The V and J genes are TRBV7-9 and TRBJ1-1, with D perhaps TRBD1 (5 bases). Deletions cut 3 bases from V and 10 bases from J, with 15 bases between. Germline CDR1 SEHNR, CDR2 FQNEAQ (reference sequence). The CDR3 contains 13 residues. The CDR3 bases are TGTGCCAGCAGCTTTTCCGGGGCTAAAAGAGCTTTCTTT. Translated: CASSFSGAKRAFF.

CDR3 in DNA: TGTGCCAGCAGCCAAGCCGCCGAAGCAGATACGCAGTATTTT. Its translation: CASSQAAEADTQYF. The chain joins TRBV3-1 to TRBJ2-3; D is ambiguous. Per germline, CDR1 LGHDT and CDR2 YNNKEL (reference sequence). The V end was cut by 1 base, the J end by 4 bases, with 9 bases between. The CDR3 totals 14 residues.

The chain is built from TRBV6-1 and TRBJ1-2; D not resolved. The CDR3 sequence is 13 residues long. Trimming took 6 bases from V and 3 from J, leaving 11 bases between them. Germline lookup yields CDR1 MNHNS and CDR2 SASEGT. CDR3 sequence reads: CASSLLPDYGYTF. CDR3 DNA: TGTGCCAGCAGCCTCCTGCCCGACTATGGCTACACCTTC.

This clonotype was found once. V usage is TRBV7-2 and J usage is TRBJ1-3; 7 bases line up with TRBD1. This CDR3 has 13 residues. Germline V lookup: CDR1 SGHTA, CDR2 FQGNSA. The CDR3 region is CVSGQDSGNTIYF. The CDR3 DNA reads as TGTGTTTCCGGACAGGACTCTGGAAACACCATATATTTT.

As DNA, the CDR3 is TGCAGTGTCGGGACACAAGAGACCCAGTACTTC. Translating it yields CSVGTQETQYF. The chain is built from TRBV20-1 and TRBJ2-5; D possibly corresponds to TRBD1 (6 bases). The ends were cut back, 7 bases at V and 2 bases at J, with 8 bases in the middle. The CDR3 spans 11 residues. Looked up from germline, CDR1 is DFQATT and CDR2 is SNEGSKA (reference sequence).